The 27 T cell receptor beta chains below come from one sample, sequenced in a study of a mutant IDH1 vaccine in newly diagnosed glioma. This table comes from immunoSEQ multiplex PCR, and its TCRdb copy is limited to in-frame clones, with some not included. The sample lists tens of thousands of clones, around 78% occurring once. For these TCRs, the target antigens are not known. Time point given: week 35, safety follow-up. Each dose delivered 300 ug of mutant IDH1 20-mer peptide subcutaneously with imiquimod. The input for sequencing was PBMCs, taken from a glioma patient whose treatment included an IDH1 peptide vaccine. The receptors shown here come from a middle-aged man with glioma.

This clone was seen just once. V usage is TRBV15 and J usage is TRBJ1-1; 8 bases match TRBD1. With V trimmed by 3 bases and J by 1 base, 1 base remained unmatched. The germline V gene has CDR1 LNHNV and CDR2 YYDKDF (reference sequence). The CDR3 contains 14 residues. CDR3 in amino acids: CATSRDRANTEAFF. The CDR3 DNA reads TGTGCCACCAGCAGGGACAGGGCGAACACTGAAGCTTTCTTT.

The table lists this clone with many counts. This rearrangement joins TRBV9 to TRBJ2-5; 9 bases map to TRBD1. The CDR3 covers 15 residues. Germline V lookup: CDR1 SGDLS, CDR2 YYNGEE. V lost 0 bases to trimming and J lost 5 bases; unmatched junction nucleotides: 5. The CDR3 spells CASSVGDRESETQYF. CDR3 bases: TGTGCCAGCAGCGTAGGGGACAGGGAATCGGAGACCCAGTACTTC.

V gene TRBV7-8 combines with J gene TRBJ1-1; 9 nucleotides align to TRBD1. V gave up 3 bases and J gave up 1 base; unmatched junction bases: 3. Germline loops: CDR1 SGHVS, CDR2 FQNEAQ. The CDR3 sequence is 15 residues long. The CDR3: CASSFLDRGNTEAFF. The CDR3, as DNA: TGTGCCAGCAGCTTTTTGGACAGGGGGAACACTGAAGCTTTCTTT.

The rearrangement links TRBV28 to TRBJ2-7; the D gene could be TRBD1 or TRBD2 (6 bases each). Germline V gene lookup returns CDR1 MDHEN and CDR2 SYDVKM. Trimming removed 6 bases at V and 2 bases at J, with 17 bases between. CDR3 size: 15 residues. CDR3 DNA sequence: TGTGCCAGCAGACCGGGGGCAGGTTACACCTACGAGCAGTACGTC. This gives the protein CASRPGAGYTYEQYV.

On this clone: Other DNA sequences in the sample encode the same CDR3. The chain uses TRBV2 and TRBJ1-1; no reliable D call. The germline gives CDR1 SNHLY, CDR2 FYNNEI. With 3 bases removed from V and 0 bases from J, the gap between germline ends came to 5 bases. There are 13 residues in the CDR3. The CDR3 is CASSEGLNTEAFF. The DNA of the CDR3 is TGTGCCAGCAGTGAGGGCCTGAACACTGAAGCTTTCTTT.

This clone has more than one count but fewer than ten. The V and J genes are TRBV7-9 and TRBJ1-5, with 7 nucleotides matching TRBD1. Germline values: CDR1 SEHNR, CDR2 FQNEAQ (reference sequence). The CDR3 extends over 16 amino acids. With V trimmed by 1 base and J by 3 bases, 6 bases remained unmatched. CDR3 nucleotide sequence: TGTGCCAGCAGCTTAGATTCAGGGGGGGCCAATCAGCCCCAGCATTTT. This sequence encodes CASSLDSGGANQPQHF.

Relative to its sample, this clone is medium-sized (0.01 to 0.1%). The chain is built from TRBV6-5 and TRBJ2-7; no reliable D call. This CDR3 is 13 amino acids long. Per germline, CDR1 MNHEY and CDR2 SVGAGI. Trimming cost V 2 bases and J 3 bases, with 8 bases left between them. The DNA of the CDR3 is TGTGCCAGCAGTTACGGCATCTACTACGAGCAGTACTTC. Residues: CASSYGIYYEQYF.

The CDR3 nucleotides read TGTGCCAGCAGTTACGGGGGTAGCCCTGAAGCTTTCTTT. Translation: CASSYGGSPEAFF. The rearrangement links TRBV6-5 to TRBJ1-1; tentative D call: TRBD1 (5 bases). The CDR3 totals 13 residues. V was shortened by 2 bases and J by 6 bases, with 10 bases between the two germline ends. Germline V gene data show CDR1 as MNHEY and CDR2 as SVGAGI.

This chain links TRBV6-1 with TRBJ1-5; no clear D. From germline, CDR1 is MNHNS and CDR2 SASEGT. V was cut by 1 base and J by 1 base, with 5 bases left in between. The CDR3 length is 14 residues. CDR3 sequence: CASSEVGSNQPQHF. CDR3 nucleotide sequence: TGTGCCAGCAGTGAAGTTGGAAGCAATCAGCCCCAGCATTTT.

This chain connects TRBV18 to TRBJ1-1; the D is unclear. V was trimmed by 3 bases and J by 0 bases, leaving 11 bases between them. Germline V gene data show CDR1 as KGHSH and CDR2 as LQKENI. The CDR3 contains 15 residues. In nucleotides, the CDR3 is TGTGCCAGCTCACCCCAGGAGACTATGAACACTGAAGCTTTCTTT. Translated: CASSPQETMNTEAFF.

The V gene is TRBV4-2, the J gene TRBJ2-7, with a weak D call TRBD1 (6 bases). This CDR3 has 15 residues. V dropped 2 bases and J dropped 2 bases, with 13 bases sitting between them. Germline loops: CDR1 LGHNA, CDR2 YNFKEQ. CDR3 amino acids: CASSQQWTAPYEQYF. The CDR3 DNA reads as TGTGCCAGCAGCCAACAATGGACAGCCCCCTACGAGCAGTACTTC.

This clone was picked up a small number of times. The V and J genes are TRBV6-1 and TRBJ1-2; no firm D call. With 2 bases removed from V and 5 bases from J, the gap between germline ends came to 9 bases. The germline gives CDR1 MNHNS, CDR2 SASEGT. The CDR3 loop spans 13 amino acids. In DNA, the CDR3 is TGTGCCAGCAGTGAAATTCGGCAGTATGGCTACACCTTC. Its protein product is CASSEIRQYGYTF.

The rearrangement links TRBV5-1 to TRBJ2-1, with 7 bases aligning to TRBD1. This CDR3 spans 17 amino acids. The junction had 12 bases not matched to a gene; V was cut back by 2 bases and J by 4 bases. Per germline, CDR1 SGHRS and CDR2 YFSETQ. The CDR3: CASSLRAPETGYNEQFF. Here the CDR3 DNA reads TGCGCCAGCAGCTTACGAGCCCCCGAGACAGGGTACAATGAGCAGTTCTTC.

The rearrangement uses TRBV15 and TRBJ1-5, with D uncertain. CDR1 and CDR2 (germline): LNHNV, YYDKDF (reference sequence). V was pared by 0 bases and J by 9 bases, with 12 bases between. The CDR3 runs to 14 residues. CDR3 region: CATSRDSSTRPQHF. CDR3 coding DNA: TGTGCCACCAGCAGAGATAGCAGTACGAGGCCCCAGCATTTT.

The sample holds one count of this clone. This chain connects TRBV19 to TRBJ2-5; the match to TRBD1 covers 7 bases. Trimming took 8 bases from V and 0 from J; bases not matched to a gene: 9. This CDR3 has 15 amino acids. Germline V gives CDR1 LNHDA, CDR2 SQIVND (reference sequence). As DNA, the CDR3 is TGTGCCAGTGGAAGACGGACAGGCTACCAAGAGACCCAGTACTTC. The encoded protein is CASGRRTGYQETQYF.

The chain joins TRBV6-6 to TRBJ1-1; no definite D call. V lost 2 bases and J 5 bases, leaving 9 bases between the germline ends. The germline V gene has CDR1 MNHNY and CDR2 SVGAGI (reference sequence). The CDR3 totals 13 residues. CDR3 sequence: CASSYREGTEAFF. Written as DNA, the CDR3 is TGTGCCAGCAGTTACAGGGAAGGAACTGAAGCTTTCTTT.

The V call is TRBV6-5, the J call TRBJ1-2; 8 bases line up with TRBD1. Unmatched junction bases numbered 4, after V lost 6 bases and J lost 4 bases. Germline V CDR1 and CDR2: MNHEY, SVGAGI. This CDR3 spans 13 amino acids. CDR3: CASSNGQGYGYTF. The CDR3 nucleotides read TGTGCCAGCAGCAATGGACAGGGCTATGGCTACACCTTC.

V usage is TRBV11-2 and J usage is TRBJ2-7; D call uncertain. CDR1 is SGHAT and CDR2 is FQNNGV in the germline V gene. The V and J ends lost 0 bases and 5 bases respectively, with 8 bases between them. The CDR3 is made up of 13 amino acids. In nucleotides, the CDR3 is TGTGCCAGCAGCTTAGATAGGGCGCACGAGCAGTACTTC. Encoded protein: CASSLDRAHEQYF.

The V and J genes are TRBV29-1 and TRBJ1-1; 7 bases are a match to TRBD1. V gave up 7 bases and J gave up 1 base; unmatched junction bases: 6. Germline V gives CDR1 SQVTM, CDR2 ANQGSEA. The CDR3 sequence is 13 residues long. The CDR3 DNA reads TGCAGCGCAATGGACAGGACGAACACTGAAGCTTTCTTT. Its translation: CSAMDRTNTEAFF.

The rearrangement links TRBV4-1 to TRBJ2-1, with a possible D match to TRBD2 (5 bases). CDR3 length: 18 amino acids. Germline CDR1 and CDR2: MGHRA and YSYEKL. Trimming left V 4 bases short and J 0 bases short, with 19 bases between. The CDR3 coding sequence is TGCGCCAGCAGCCCCATCCCCCGGTCTGGGAGCTCCTACAATGAGCAGTTCTTC. Translated: CASSPIPRSGSSYNEQFF.

This rearrangement joins TRBV7-8 to TRBJ2-5; D ambiguous. The V and J ends lost 3 bases and 2 bases respectively, with 13 bases between them. The CDR3 contains 15 residues. CDR1 is SGHVS, CDR2 FQNEAQ, per germline. As DNA, the CDR3 is TGTGCCAGCAGCTTCACCTACTATCCGCAAGAGACCCAGTACTTC. Translation: CASSFTYYPQETQYF.

V and J are TRBV6-1 and TRBJ2-7, with unresolved D. Germline V gene sequence: CDR1 MNHNS, CDR2 SASEGT. The length of the CDR3 is 12 residues. V was clipped by 1 base and J by 7 bases, with 8 bases between them. The CDR3 protein is CASSEVGMEQYV. In DNA form, the CDR3 reads TGTGCCAGCAGTGAAGTGGGAATGGAGCAGTACGTC.

V is TRBV6-1 and J is TRBJ2-7; D may be TRBD1 (6 bases). Trimming removed 7 bases at V and 2 bases at J, with 12 bases between. This CDR3 comprises 13 residues. Germline V gene lookup returns CDR1 MNHNS and CDR2 SASEGT. The CDR3 DNA follows: TGTGCCAGCAAGTTCGGACAGACCTACGAGCAGTACTTC. Translating gives CASKFGQTYEQYF.

This chain links TRBV5-1 with TRBJ1-4; 7 bases fit TRBD1. V shed 5 bases and J 6 bases; nucleotides not matched to a gene: 7. The CDR3 has 14 residues. Germline V CDR1 and CDR2: SGHRS, YFSETQ. Here the CDR3 reads CASRPRGRDEKLFF. The CDR3 nucleotides are TGCGCCAGCAGGCCGAGGGGGCGGGATGAAAAACTGTTTTTT.

There are a few counts of this clone. V and J are TRBV5-1 and TRBJ2-5; D perhaps matches TRBD2 (6 bases). There are 15 residues in the CDR3. Trimming left V 3 bases short and J 7 bases short, with 19 bases between. Germline V gene data show CDR1 as SGHRS and CDR2 as YFSETQ. The CDR3 DNA reads TGCGCCAGCAGCTGGGACTCGGGTGGTAAAGGGACCCAGTACTTC. Its protein product is CASSWDSGGKGTQYF.

The V call is TRBV15, the J call TRBJ1-2; unclear D gene. Trimming stripped 1 base from V and 4 bases from J, with 13 bases between. Germline V lookup: CDR1 LNHNV, CDR2 YYDKDF (reference sequence). There are 15 residues in the CDR3. CDR3 sequence: CATSRVLEGLYGYTF. The CDR3 coding sequence is TGTGCCACCAGCAGAGTTTTGGAAGGACTCTATGGCTACACCTTC.

CDR3 DNA: TGTGCCAGCAGCTCCTATAACCCCGGGGAGCTGTTTTTT. It codes for CASSSYNPGELFF. This rearrangement joins TRBV11-2 to TRBJ2-2; D remains unclear. The V end was cut by 4 bases, the J end by 6 bases, with 9 bases between. Germline V gene data show CDR1 as SGHAT and CDR2 as FQNNGV. The CDR3 runs 13 residues.